Presented here are 10 T cell receptor beta chains from one specimen sequenced in a study of post-analysis software for immune sequencing data. Notes on the study in general: When patients were compared with controls, four or five TRBV segments were more frequent, TRBV5-6, TRBV5-1 and TRBV20-1 among them.

No antigen is known for these receptors. cDNA libraries for TCR beta contained unique molecular identifiers. TCRdb re-analysed the PCR reads in MiXCR, keeping a single row per CDR3 protein. Among 350,000 to 450,000 distinct CDR3 sequences listed, approximately 38% were seen once. The sequenced sample was blood. These receptors were collected from a girl aged 2 to 10 with multiple sclerosis.

The CDR3 nucleotides read TGCGCCAGCAGCGAGTTTGGGTCTGGGGCCAACGTCCTGACTTTC. This codes for CASSEFGSGANVLTF. This chain links TRBV5-1 with TRBJ2-6; no clear D. This CDR3 comprises 15 residues. V gave up 4 bases and J gave up 1 base, with 9 bases separating them. CDR1 is SGHRS and CDR2 is YFSETQ in the germline V gene. Complete variable domain (other parts from reference TRBV5-1 and TRBJ2-6): KAGVTQTPRYLIKTRGQQVTLSCSPISGHRSVSWYQQTPGQGLQFLFEYFSETQRNKGNFPGRFSGRQFSNSRSEMNVSTLELGDSALYLCASSEFGSGANVLTFGAGSRLTVL.

The chain is built from TRBV27 and TRBJ2-7, with 7 bases lining up with TRBD1. The germline gives CDR1 MNHEY, CDR2 SMNVEV (reference sequence). The CDR3 sequence is 15 residues long. Trimming at V came to 6 bases and at J to 3 bases, leaving 11 bases not matched to a gene. In nucleotides, the CDR3 is TGTGCCAGCAGCCCCCGACAGGGTAATTTCTACGAGCAGTACTTC. Amino acid sequence: CASSPRQGNFYEQYF.

This clonotype was counted only a few times. The chain has TRBV5-1 and TRBJ2-3, with TRBD2 identical over 9 bases. The trim removed 0 bases at V and 4 bases at J, leaving 12 bases unmatched. This CDR3 contains 18 residues. Germline V lookup: CDR1 SGHRS, CDR2 YFSETQ. The CDR3 DNA reads TGCGCCAGCAGCTTGGCTCTTGGGGCTAGCGGGGCCTCAGATACGCAGTATTTT. This codes for CASSLALGASGASDTQYF.

This clonotype was seen just once. The chain is built from TRBV2 and TRBJ1-1, with D hard to call. From germline, CDR1 is SNHLY and CDR2 FYNNEI. This CDR3 spans 14 amino acids. The ends were cut back, 3 bases at V and 3 bases at J, with 11 bases in the middle. CDR3 DNA: TGTGCCAGCAGTGACCCCAGGAGGGACACTGAAGCTTTCTTT. This sequence encodes CASSDPRRDTEAFF.

In its sample, this clonotype was seen a few times. This rearrangement joins TRBV6-2 or TRBV6-3 to TRBJ2-1; 8 bases agree with TRBD2. Trimming removed 4 bases from V and 9 bases from J; junction bases left unmatched: 11. The CDR3 covers 15 residues. The germline V gene encodes CDR1 MNHEY and CDR2 SVGEGT. CDR3 nucleotide sequence: TGTGCCAGCAGTTCGAGGGGACTAGGGGCCGGTGAGCAGTTCTTC. Residues: CASSSRGLGAGEQFF.

Regarding this clonotype: Germline and junction disagree at one end, which may indicate a read error. The chain combines TRBV4-3 with TRBJ2-5; D remains unclear. Germline lookup yields CDR1 LGHNA and CDR2 YSLEER. The CDR3 length is 13 residues. The CDR3 sequence: CVSSQDQIETQYF. The CDR3, as DNA: TGCGTCAGCAGCCAAGATCAAATCGAGACCCAGTACTTC.

This clonotype was observed a few times. Written as DNA, the CDR3 is TGCGCCAGCAGCTTGGCTACAGGAGTTGGGGAGACCCAGTACTTC. Translation: CASSLATGVGETQYF. The chain joins TRBV5-1 to TRBJ2-5; D perhaps matches TRBD1 (5 bases). V was pared by 0 bases and J by 5 bases, with 14 bases between. CDR3 length: 15 residues. Germline CDR1 is SGHRS and CDR2 is YFSETQ.

The chain carries TRBV28 and TRBJ2-7; 10 nucleotides line up with TRBD1. The CDR3 totals 14 residues. The ends lost 3 bases at V and 7 bases at J; junction bases unmatched: 6. Germline CDR1 is MDHEN and CDR2 is SYDVKM. CDR3 region: CASSFRGQGEEQYF. CDR3 sequence (DNA): TGTGCCAGCAGTTTTCGAGGACAGGGGGAGGAGCAGTACTTC.

This chain joins TRBV5-1 and TRBJ1-1; D unclear. The V end lost 5 bases, the J end lost 7 bases, and 18 bases lay between the germline ends. The CDR3 loop spans 14 amino acids. CDR1 and CDR2 from the germline V gene are SGHRS and YFSETQ. The CDR3 DNA reads as TGCGCCAGCAGGCAAGACGGGGTTACCTTTGAAGCTTTCTTT. Protein: CASRQDGVTFEAFF. Full variable domain (outside the CDR3, taken from reference TRBV5-1 and TRBJ1-1): KAGVTQTPRYLIKTRGQQVTLSCSPISGHRSVSWYQQTPGQGLQFLFEYFSETQRNKGNFPGRFSGRQFSNSRSEMNVSTLELGDSALYLCASRQDGVTFEAFFGQGTRLTVV.

This clonotype was counted many times. The CDR3 protein is CATSDVSRGQSYEQYF. The CDR3 nucleotides are TGTGCCACCAGTGACGTCTCACGGGGACAGTCCTACGAGCAGTACTTC. This chain links TRBV24-1 with TRBJ2-7; 7 bases are shared with TRBD1. Germline CDR1 reads KGHDR; CDR2 reads SFDVKD. J lost 1 base, V lost 4 bases, and 9 bases had no gene match. The CDR3 is made up of 16 amino acids.